This TCR beta chain appears in the sequencing data of a study of T cell changes during pregnancy in multiple sclerosis. TCRdb's table, derived via immunoSEQ multiplex PCR, lists solely in-frame clones and lacks some. The sample has 50,000 to 60,000 clones, about nine tenths seen once. There are 15 residues in the CDR3. Trimming shortened V by 5 bases and J by 0 bases, and 12 bases separated the two germline ends. The germline gives CDR1 ENHRY, CDR2 SYGVKD. This chain connects TRBV10-3 to TRBJ2-3; no clear D gene. This specimen consisted of peripheral blood, obtained in the first trimester of pregnancy. The TCR comes from a female donor in good health, enrolled as a control in a pregnancy study. CDR3 in amino acids: CAISLAETSTDTQYF. CDR3 nucleotide sequence: TGTGCCATCAGTCTCGCGGAGACTAGCACAGATACGCAGTATTTT.